The T cell receptor (beta chain) described here comes from a study of prognosis after radiotherapy for stage I lung cancer. About the research overall: Patients with stage I non-small cell lung cancer joined the study from April 2018 through early 2019. Stereotactic body radiotherapy was given without concurrent therapy in all patients. Study findings and constraints: Among expanded TCR clones, tumor specificity was not determined.

By two-round multiplex PCR, the TCR beta CDR3 was amplified from genomic DNA. Primers (each specific to one TRBV or TRBJ gene) were used in first-round PCR. MiXCR, run by TCRdb on the multiplex PCR reads, gives a single entry per CDR3 protein. The data contain tens of thousands of distinct CDR3 sequences, approximately 25% of them seen just once; the ten biggest clones take up under 30%. Of note for this clonotype: Its antigen is unknown.

CDR1 is MDHEN, CDR2 SYDVKM, per germline. Trimming pared 6 bases from V and 7 bases from J, leaving 18 bases between. The CDR3 covers 14 residues. The source material was PBMCs, sampled before or after stereotactic body radiation therapy (not recorded which). The chain uses TRBV28 and TRBJ1-2, with a weak D call TRBD1 (6 bases). The sequence derives from a donor over 45 with non-small cell lung cancer. CDR3 in DNA: TGTGCCAGCAGCCCCAGGACAGCTCAGATTGGCTACACCTTC. It codes for CASSPRTAQIGYTF.